This T cell receptor (beta chain) was recorded in a study of PD-1 blockade in classical Hodgkin lymphoma. Notes on the study in general: At C4D1, TCR diversity had climbed significantly for CD4+ cells, though not for CD8+ cells. It was reported that newly diagnosed patients had less baseline TCR diversity than healthy donors.

The CDR3 consists of 16 residues. CDR1 is SGHTA and CDR2 is FQGNSA in the germline V gene. A remark on this clone: Its antigen is not known. The junction departs from the called germline gene at one end, perhaps through a read error.

Sequencing was performed with immunoSEQ multiplex PCR; in TCRdb, only in-frame clones are kept and a portion is missing. The profile covers 20,000 to 30,000 clones, with approximately 80% appearing a single time and around 8.8% taken by the ten largest. Every single patient, without exception, relapsed after autologous stem cell transplantation, and brentuximab vedotin exposure varied. This chain connects TRBV7-2 to TRBJ1-3, with 12 bases identical to TRBD2. The J call may not be correct, given that the DNA end is closer to TRBJ2-2. The sample consisted of peripheral blood mononuclear cells (PBMCs), taken before the second cycle of nivolumab. The TCR sequence derives from a human donor with classical Hodgkin lymphoma. The chain's CDR3 is CASSLAGGPNTGELFF. The CDR3 coding sequence is TGTGCCAGCAGCCTAGCGGGGGGGCCCAACACCGGGGAGCTGTTTTTT.